A selection of T cell receptor beta chains follows, all from one sample in a study of blood T cell repertoires in COVID-19. The assay was immunoSEQ multiplex PCR, and TCRdb's table has in-frame clones only and misses some. The sample has 330,000 or so clones, over 70% seen once. Sequenced input: PBMCs or T cells enriched from blood (not recorded which). These receptors came from a man younger than 40 who had recovered from COVID-19. Each CDR3 is given with its conserved first and last residue. Each record gives: D gene, clone size, V gene, J gene, CDR3 protein, CDR3 DNA. D genes are given only for firm matches. Clone size is given for some rows only: seen once, a few or many times, or a class if the clone is expanded.

TRBD2	NA	TRBV5-1	TRBJ2-3	CASSPLAGADTQYF	TGCGCCAGCAGCCCACTAGCGGGGGCAGATACGCAGTATTTT
NA	NA	TRBV5-1	TRBJ1-2	CASSLGQTLYGYTF	TGCGCCAGCAGCTTGGGACAGACGCTCTATGGCTACACCTTC
TRBD1	NA	TRBV5-1	TRBJ1-4	CASSPNRGGATNEKLFF	TGCGCCAGCAGCCCCAACAGGGGTGGGGCAACTAATGAAAAACTGTTTTTT
NA	NA	TRBV19	TRBJ2-2	CASSINRGTGELFF	TGTGCCAGTAGTATAAACCGGGGCACCGGGGAGCTGTTTTTT
TRBD1	NA	TRBV28	TRBJ1-6	CASRRRTGGLEPLHF	TGTGCCAGCAGACGAAGGACAGGGGGATTGGAACCCCTCCACTTT
NA	few	TRBV2	TRBJ1-3	CASKRPSGNTIYF	TGTGCCAGCAAGAGGCCCTCTGGAAACACCATATATTTT
TRBD1	NA	TRBV11-2	TRBJ2-7	CASSPRDRPYEQYF	TGTGCCAGCAGCCCAAGGGACAGACCCTACGAGCAGTACTTC
NA	NA	TRBV4-1	TRBJ2-5	CASSQDSRETQYF	TGCGCCAGCAGCCAAGACAGCAGGGAGACCCAGTACTTC
TRBD1	NA	TRBV30	TRBJ2-5	CAWSPGQVTIQETQYF	TGTGCCTGGAGCCCAGGACAGGTGACAATACAAGAGACCCAGTACTTC
TRBD2	NA	TRBV7-8	TRBJ2-1	CASSPTSGGYNEQFF	TGTGCCAGCAGCCCTACTAGCGGGGGATACAATGAGCAGTTCTTC